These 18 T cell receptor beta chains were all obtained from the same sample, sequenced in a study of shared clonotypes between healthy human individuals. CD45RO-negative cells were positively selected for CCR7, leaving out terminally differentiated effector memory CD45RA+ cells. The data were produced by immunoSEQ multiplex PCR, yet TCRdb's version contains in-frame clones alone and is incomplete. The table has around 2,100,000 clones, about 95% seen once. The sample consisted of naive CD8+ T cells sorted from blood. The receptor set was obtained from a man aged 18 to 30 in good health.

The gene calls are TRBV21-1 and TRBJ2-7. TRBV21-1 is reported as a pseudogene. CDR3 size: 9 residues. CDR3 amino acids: CASSEEQYF. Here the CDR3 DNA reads TGTGCCAGCAGCGAAGAGCAGTACTTC.

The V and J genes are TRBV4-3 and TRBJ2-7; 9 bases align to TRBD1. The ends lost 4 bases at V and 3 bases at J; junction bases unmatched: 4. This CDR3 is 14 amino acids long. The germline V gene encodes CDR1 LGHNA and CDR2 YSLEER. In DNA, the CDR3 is TGCGCCAGCAGCCGGGGACAGGGTAACTACGAGCAGTACTTC. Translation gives CASSRGQGNYEQYF.

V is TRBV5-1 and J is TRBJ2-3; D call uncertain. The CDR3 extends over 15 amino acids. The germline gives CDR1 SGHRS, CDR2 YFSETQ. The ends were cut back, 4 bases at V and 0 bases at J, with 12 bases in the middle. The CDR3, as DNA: TGCGCCAGCAGCCTGGGCGCGTCGAGCACAGATACGCAGTATTTT. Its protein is CASSLGASSTDTQYF.

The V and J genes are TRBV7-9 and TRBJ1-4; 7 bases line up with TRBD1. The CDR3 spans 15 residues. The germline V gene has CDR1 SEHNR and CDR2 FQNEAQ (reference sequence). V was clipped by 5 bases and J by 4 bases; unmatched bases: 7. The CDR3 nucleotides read TGTGCCAGCAGCCGATCCGGGACAGATAATGAAAAACTGTTTTTT. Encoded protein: CASSRSGTDNEKLFF.

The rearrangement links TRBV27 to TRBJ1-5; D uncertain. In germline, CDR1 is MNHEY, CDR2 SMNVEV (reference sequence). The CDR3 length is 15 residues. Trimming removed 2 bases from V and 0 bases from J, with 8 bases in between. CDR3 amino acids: CASSLNPNSNQPQHF. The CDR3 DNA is TGTGCCAGCAGTTTAAACCCAAATAGCAATCAGCCCCAGCATTTT.

The CDR3 DNA sequence: TGTGCCAGCAGTTATTCGACAGGGATGCGTGAAGCTTTCTTT. As protein: CASSYSTGMREAFF. V gene TRBV6-5 combines with J gene TRBJ1-1; TRBD1 aligns across 7 bases. The CDR3 is 14 amino acids. The V segment lost 3 bases and the J segment 7 bases; nucleotides outside the gene matches: 8. Germline CDR1 and CDR2: MNHEY and SVGAGI.

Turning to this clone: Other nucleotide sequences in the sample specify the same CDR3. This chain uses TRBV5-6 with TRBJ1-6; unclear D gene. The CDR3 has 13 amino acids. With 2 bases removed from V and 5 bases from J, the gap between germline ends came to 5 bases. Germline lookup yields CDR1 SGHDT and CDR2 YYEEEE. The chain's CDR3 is CASSFGDNSPLHF. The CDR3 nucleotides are TGTGCCAGCAGCTTCGGGGATAATTCACCCCTCCACTTT.

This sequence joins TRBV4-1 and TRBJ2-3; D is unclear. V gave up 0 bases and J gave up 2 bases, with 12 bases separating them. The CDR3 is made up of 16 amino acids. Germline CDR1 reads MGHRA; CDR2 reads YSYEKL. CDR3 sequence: CASSQDTRRYTDTQYF. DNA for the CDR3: TGCGCCAGCAGCCAAGATACCCGACGGTACACAGATACGCAGTATTTT.

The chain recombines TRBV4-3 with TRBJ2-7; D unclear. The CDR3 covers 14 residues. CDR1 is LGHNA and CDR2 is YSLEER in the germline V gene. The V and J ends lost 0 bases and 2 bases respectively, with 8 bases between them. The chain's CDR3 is CASSQDADTYEQYF. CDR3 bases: TGCGCCAGCAGCCAAGACGCTGATACCTACGAGCAGTACTTC.

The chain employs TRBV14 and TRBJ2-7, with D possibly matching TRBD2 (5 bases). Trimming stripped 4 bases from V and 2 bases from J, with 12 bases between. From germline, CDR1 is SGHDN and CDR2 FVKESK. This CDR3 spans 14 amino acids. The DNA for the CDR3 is TGTGCCAGCAGCCCCTGGACTGAACCCTACGAGCAGTACTTC. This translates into CASSPWTEPYEQYF.

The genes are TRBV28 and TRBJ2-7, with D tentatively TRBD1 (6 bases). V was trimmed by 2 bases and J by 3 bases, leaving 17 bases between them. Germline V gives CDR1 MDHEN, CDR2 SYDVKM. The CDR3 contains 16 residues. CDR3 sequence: CASSLSAEGQHYEQYF. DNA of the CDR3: TGTGCCAGCAGTTTAAGCGCCGAGGGACAACACTACGAGCAGTACTTC.

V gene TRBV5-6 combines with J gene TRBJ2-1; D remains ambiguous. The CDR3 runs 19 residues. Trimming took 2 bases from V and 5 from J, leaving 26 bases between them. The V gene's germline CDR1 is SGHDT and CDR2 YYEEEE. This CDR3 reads CASSFLGSSPPPYDNEQFF. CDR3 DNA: TGTGCCAGCAGCTTTTTGGGTTCGAGTCCTCCCCCATATGACAATGAGCAGTTCTTC.

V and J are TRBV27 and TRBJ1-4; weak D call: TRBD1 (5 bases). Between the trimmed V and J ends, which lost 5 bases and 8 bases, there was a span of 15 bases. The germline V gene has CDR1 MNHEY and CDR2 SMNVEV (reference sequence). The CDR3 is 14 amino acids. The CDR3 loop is CASSPTMGGEKLFF. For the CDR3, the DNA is TGTGCCAGCAGTCCAACCATGGGGGGAGAAAAACTGTTTTTT.

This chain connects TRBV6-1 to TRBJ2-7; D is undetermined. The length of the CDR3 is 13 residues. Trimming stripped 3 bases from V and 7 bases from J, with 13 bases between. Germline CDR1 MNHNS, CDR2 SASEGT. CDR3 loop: CASSDWSRQEQYF. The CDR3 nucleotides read TGTGCCAGCAGTGATTGGTCCAGGCAGGAGCAGTACTTC.

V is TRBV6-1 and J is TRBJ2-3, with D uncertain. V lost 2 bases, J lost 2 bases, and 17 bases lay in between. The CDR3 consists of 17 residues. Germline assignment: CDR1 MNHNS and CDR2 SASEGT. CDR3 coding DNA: TGTGCCAGCAGTGAATCGAGACTCCTCGTCACCACAGATACGCAGTATTTT. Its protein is CASSESRLLVTTDTQYF.

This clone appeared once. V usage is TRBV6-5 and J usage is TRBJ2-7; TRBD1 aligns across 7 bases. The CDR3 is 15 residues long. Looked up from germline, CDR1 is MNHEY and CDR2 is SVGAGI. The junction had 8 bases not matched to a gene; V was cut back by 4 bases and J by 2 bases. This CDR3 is CASSSPGQNAYEQYF. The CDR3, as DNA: TGTGCCAGCAGTTCCCCGGGACAGAATGCCTACGAGCAGTACTTC.

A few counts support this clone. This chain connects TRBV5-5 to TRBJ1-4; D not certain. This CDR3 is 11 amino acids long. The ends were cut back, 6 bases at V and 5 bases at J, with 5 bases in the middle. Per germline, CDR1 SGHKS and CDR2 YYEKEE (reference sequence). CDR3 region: CASTLNEKLFF. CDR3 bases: TGTGCCAGCACCCTAAATGAAAAACTGTTTTTT. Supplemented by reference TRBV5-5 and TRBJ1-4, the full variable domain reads DAGVTQSPTHLIKTRGQQVTLRCSPISGHKSVSWYQQVLGQGPQFIFQYYEKEERGRGNFPDRFSARQFPNYSSELNVNALLLGDSALYLCASTLNEKLFFGSGTQLSVL.

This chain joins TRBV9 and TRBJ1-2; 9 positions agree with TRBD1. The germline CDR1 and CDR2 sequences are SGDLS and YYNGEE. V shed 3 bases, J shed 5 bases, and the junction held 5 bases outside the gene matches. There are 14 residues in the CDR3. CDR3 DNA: TGTGCCAGCAGCGGGGGACAGGGTAAGTATGGCTACACCTTC. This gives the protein CASSGGQGKYGYTF.